The 10 T cell receptor beta chains listed next were all sequenced from one sample in a study of blood T cell repertoires in COVID-19. TCRdb's copy holds only in-frame clones and misses some; the assay was immunoSEQ multiplex PCR. The sample contains 150,000 to 180,000 clones, 70% to 85% of which appear only once. The sequenced sample was peripheral blood. All receptors come from a man aged 60 to 75 with COVID-19, enrolled during active disease.

V gene TRBV19 combines with J gene TRBJ2-7; D is perhaps TRBD2 (5 bases). Trimming took off 3 bases at V and 7 bases at J, with 13 bases between the two ends. The germline V gene encodes CDR1 LNHDA and CDR2 SQIVND (reference sequence). CDR3 length: 13 amino acids. CDR3 amino acids: CASSMRVGMEQYF. The DNA of the CDR3 is TGTGCCAGTAGTATGCGGGTTGGTATGGAGCAGTACTTC.

The V and J genes are TRBV9 and TRBJ1-4; 7 bases line up with TRBD1. Germline-derived CDR1 and CDR2 are SGDLS and YYNGEE. The CDR3 contains 14 residues. Germline trimming cut 2 bases from V and 4 bases from J; bases unmatched to any gene: 2. CDR3 sequence: CASSVGTDNEKLFF. The CDR3 DNA reads TGTGCCAGCAGCGTCGGGACAGATAATGAAAAACTGTTTTTT.

The CDR3 nucleotides read TGCGCCAGCAGCTTTGAGGGAGGCGGTGAAAAACTGTTTTTT. Translation gives CASSFEGGGEKLFF. The V gene is TRBV5-1, the J gene TRBJ1-4, with D uncertain. Trimming stripped 2 bases from V and 7 bases from J, with 12 bases between. From germline, CDR1 is SGHRS and CDR2 YFSETQ. This CDR3 contains 14 residues.

In regard to this clone: Different DNA sequences within this sample yield the same CDR3. This chain joins TRBV9 and TRBJ2-7, with D tentatively TRBD1 (6 bases). Germline-derived CDR1 and CDR2 are SGDLS and YYNGEE. This CDR3 comprises 15 residues. The V end lost 0 bases, the J end lost 0 bases, and 10 bases lay between the germline ends. CDR3 sequence reads: CASSVGDRSSYEQYF. The CDR3, as DNA: TGTGCCAGCAGCGTAGGAGACAGGAGCTCCTACGAGCAGTACTTC.

The table lists this clone with a few counts. The CDR3 DNA sequence: TGTGCCAGCAGCTCCTGGGGGGGACTTACAGATACGCAGTATTTT. This encodes CASSSWGGLTDTQYF. This rearrangement joins TRBV5-8 to TRBJ2-3; 7 bases are a match to TRBD2. The CDR3 length is 15 residues. Germline values: CDR1 SGHTS, CDR2 YDEGEE. V trimming: 3 bases; J trimming: 3 bases; junction bases outside the gene matches: 7.

The chain combines TRBV24-1 with TRBJ1-5; no clear D gene. V was cut by 4 bases and J by 3 bases, with 3 bases left in between. This CDR3 contains 12 residues. The germline CDR1 and CDR2 sequences are KGHDR and SFDVKD. For the CDR3, the DNA is TGTGCCACCAGTGACTTCAATCAGCCCCAGCATTTT. As protein: CATSDFNQPQHF.

This chain connects TRBV6-6 to TRBJ2-7; 7 nucleotides align to TRBD1. The J segment lost 2 bases and the V segment lost 0 bases, leaving 7 bases of the junction unmatched. This CDR3 is 16 amino acids long. In germline, CDR1 is MNHNY, CDR2 SVGAGI (reference sequence). The DNA for the CDR3 is TGTGCCAGCAGTTACTCCTATGGGGACAGAGCCTACGAGCAGTACTTC. Its translation is CASSYSYGDRAYEQYF.

The rearrangement links TRBV25-1 to TRBJ1-4; D is undetermined. V gave up 5 bases and J gave up 7 bases, with 14 bases separating them. Germline V gene data show CDR1 as MGHDK and CDR2 as SYGVNS. The CDR3 spans 14 residues. CDR3 sequence reads: CASSQTAVVEKLFF. The CDR3 DNA follows: TGTGCCAGCAGTCAGACTGCGGTCGTTGAAAAACTGTTTTTT.

The genes are TRBV7-3 and TRBJ1-1; D is undetermined. Germline loops: CDR1 SGHTA, CDR2 FQGTGA. The CDR3 runs to 13 residues. V lost 2 bases, J lost 3 bases, and 7 bases lay in between. CDR3 protein: CASSLRGYTEAFF. CDR3 sequence (DNA): TGTGCCAGCAGCTTACGGGGTTACACTGAAGCTTTCTTT.

The chain carries TRBV28 and TRBJ1-5, with a weak D call TRBD1 (5 bases). Germline V gene lookup returns CDR1 MDHEN and CDR2 SYDVKM. V lost 5 bases and J lost 0, with 11 bases in between. This CDR3 is built from 15 residues. The CDR3 nucleotides are TGTGCCAGCAGTAGGACAACTTATAGCAATCAGCCCCAGCATTTT. Protein product: CASSRTTYSNQPQHF.